These 25 T cell receptor beta chains were sequenced from one sample in a study of T cell therapy after organ transplantation. Their target antigens are unknown. TCRdb's copy holds only in-frame clones and misses some; the assay was immunoSEQ multiplex PCR. The repertoire holds 40,000 to 60,000 clones, with about 95% as singletons. The sequenced sample was CD8+ T cells from blood, obtained before autologous CMV-specific T cell therapy. Receptor source: a human patient who had received a solid organ transplant and had CMV disease.

V is TRBV30 and J is TRBJ2-7; D might be TRBD1 (5 bases). V lost 0 bases and J 7 bases, leaving 16 bases between the germline ends. From germline, CDR1 is GTSNPN and CDR2 SVGIG (reference sequence). This CDR3 contains 14 residues. The CDR3 protein is CAWSVGAGLGEQYF. CDR3 sequence (DNA): TGTGCCTGGAGTGTAGGGGCAGGTTTGGGAGAGCAGTACTTC.

The CDR3: CASTRRDWGGDEQFF. CDR3 nucleotide sequence: TGTGCCAGCACCAGGCGGGACTGGGGTGGTGATGAGCAGTTCTTC. The chain is built from TRBV27 and TRBJ2-1; maybe TRBD2 (6 bases). CDR1 and CDR2 from the germline V gene are MNHEY and SMNVEV (reference sequence). V shed 7 bases and J shed 8 bases, with 21 bases lying between them. This CDR3 contains 15 residues.

CDR3 protein: CASSPDSGTGINQPQHF. CDR3 DNA: TGTGCCAGCAGCCCCGACTCCGGGACAGGGATCAATCAGCCCCAGCATTTT. The genes are TRBV4-2 and TRBJ1-5; TRBD1 matches 9 bases. Germline CDR1 LGHNA, CDR2 YNFKEQ. The CDR3 has 17 residues. Trimming cost V 4 bases and J 3 bases; bases outside gene matches: 10.

The rearrangement links TRBV30 to TRBJ2-7, with D possibly being TRBD1 or TRBD2 (6 bases each). Between the trimmed V and J ends, which lost 1 base and 0 bases, there was a span of 16 bases. The germline CDR1 and CDR2 sequences are GTSNPN and SVGIG (reference sequence). The CDR3 extends over 16 amino acids. DNA for the CDR3: TGTGCCTGGAGTGCGTCGGGGGCCCGAAACTCCTACGAGCAGTACTTC. It specifies CAWSASGARNSYEQYF.

V usage is TRBV15 and J usage is TRBJ2-7, with 11 positions matching TRBD1. There are 15 residues in the CDR3. The germline V gene has CDR1 LNHNV and CDR2 YYDKDF (reference sequence). The trim removed 3 bases at V and 6 bases at J, leaving 7 bases unmatched. The CDR3 DNA reads TGTGCCACCAGCAGGGCCCGGACAGGGGGCGCCGAGCAGTACTTC. Its translation: CATSRARTGGAEQYF.

J is TRBJ2-7 and V is TRBV4-2; maybe TRBD2 (6 bases). Germline V lookup: CDR1 LGHNA, CDR2 YNFKEQ. Trimming removed 4 bases at V and 2 bases at J, with 15 bases between. The CDR3 is made up of 15 amino acids. CDR3 DNA: TGTGCCAGCAGCCCTCTCCGGGGGACCACCTACGAGCAGTACTTC. As protein: CASSPLRGTTYEQYF.

The chain uses TRBV27 and TRBJ2-5; D remains unclear. This CDR3 comprises 13 residues. V was trimmed by 3 bases and J by 0 bases, leaving 5 bases between them. Germline V gives CDR1 MNHEY, CDR2 SMNVEV (reference sequence). Written as DNA, the CDR3 is TGTGCCAGCAGTTTCTTGAACCAAGAGACCCAGTACTTC. This translates into CASSFLNQETQYF.

The chain couples TRBV19 to TRBJ1-1; 7 bases are shared with TRBD1. The J segment lost 0 bases and the V segment lost 4 bases, leaving 8 bases of the junction unmatched. CDR1 is LNHDA and CDR2 is SQIVND in the germline V gene (reference sequence). The CDR3 is 16 residues long. CDR3 in DNA: TGTGCCAGTAGTACCACTGACAGGGCTTTGAACACTGAAGCTTTCTTT. Translating gives CASSTTDRALNTEAFF.

The chain employs TRBV9 and TRBJ2-7, with 7 positions matching TRBD1. CDR1 is SGDLS and CDR2 is YYNGEE in the germline V gene. V shed 1 base, J shed 0 bases, and the junction held 7 bases outside the gene matches. The CDR3 consists of 16 residues. The CDR3 here is CASSVTDRASSYEQYF. Here the CDR3 DNA reads TGTGCCAGCAGCGTAACCGACAGGGCCTCCTCCTACGAGCAGTACTTC.

J is TRBJ2-2 and V is TRBV19; 9 bases agree with TRBD1. With V trimmed by 3 bases and J by 6 bases, 14 bases remained unmatched. The CDR3 is made up of 18 amino acids. CDR1 is LNHDA, CDR2 SQIVND, per germline (reference sequence). CDR3 nucleotides: TGTGCCAGTAGTATCCCGACCGGGACAGGGTGGTCGGCCGGGGAGCTGTTTTTT. It is translated as CASSIPTGTGWSAGELFF.

This clone was observed once. The genes are TRBV6-5 and TRBJ1-2; D not certain. The CDR3 has 14 residues. Trimming took off 4 bases at V and 3 bases at J, with 12 bases between the two ends. From germline, CDR1 is MNHEY and CDR2 SVGAGI. CDR3 sequence: CASSFFPADYGYTF. CDR3 coding DNA: TGTGCCAGCAGTTTTTTCCCCGCTGACTATGGCTACACCTTC.

The chain carries TRBV25-1 and TRBJ1-1, with TRBD1 as a possible D gene (5 bases). Between the trimmed V and J ends, which lost 1 base and 4 bases, there was a span of 10 bases. The CDR3 extends over 14 amino acids. Germline loops: CDR1 MGHDK, CDR2 SYGVNS. As DNA, the CDR3 is TGTGCCAGCAGTGAATCCGGCAGGGCCACTGAAGCTTTCTTT. Amino acids: CASSESGRATEAFF.

This clone was observed once. The V gene is TRBV14, the J gene TRBJ2-5, with D unclear. The V end was cut by 0 bases, the J end by 4 bases, with 18 bases between. The CDR3 loop spans 17 amino acids. Per the germline V gene, CDR1 is SGHDN and CDR2 is FVKESK. The CDR3 reads CASSQDPLRPLAETQYF. Written as DNA, the CDR3 is TGTGCCAGCAGCCAAGACCCCCTACGACCTTTAGCAGAGACCCAGTACTTC. Based on the CDR3 plus reference TRBV14 and TRBJ2-5, the full variable domain is EAGVTQFPSHSVIEKGQTVTLRCDPISGHDNLYWYRRVMGKEIKFLLHFVKESKQDESGMPNNRFLAERTGGTYSTLKVQPAELEDSGVYFCASSQDPLRPLAETQYFGPGTRLLVL.

The chain recombines TRBV6-4 with TRBJ2-1, with 8 nucleotides matching TRBD1. The V and J ends lost 4 bases and 1 base, in that order; junction bases with no gene match: 9. The CDR3 runs 17 residues. Germline V CDR1 and CDR2: MRHNA, SNTAGT. CDR3 sequence (DNA): TGTGCCAGCAGTGTAGGACAGGGCCCCCTATCCTACAATGAGCAGTTCTTC. This encodes CASSVGQGPLSYNEQFF.

The chain has TRBV14 and TRBJ1-2, with TRBD1 as a possible D gene (5 bases). Trimming removed 2 bases at V and 4 bases at J, with 17 bases between. The CDR3 has 16 amino acids. The germline V gene has CDR1 SGHDN and CDR2 FVKESK. As DNA, the CDR3 is TGTGCCAGCAGCCAATCGGGGCCGCGCAGGCTCTATGGCTACACCTTC. It yields the protein CASSQSGPRRLYGYTF.

The V call is TRBV7-2, the J call TRBJ2-3; a possible D gene is TRBD2 (7 bases). This CDR3 has 16 amino acids. The germline V and J ends were trimmed by 1 base and 2 bases, with 13 bases remaining between them. Germline CDR1 SGHTA, CDR2 FQGNSA. This chain's CDR3 is CASSLVRGGLTDTQYF. The CDR3 nucleotides read TGTGCCAGCAGCTTAGTGCGCGGGGGCCTCACAGATACGCAGTATTTT.

J is TRBJ2-7 and V is TRBV4-1; the match to TRBD2 covers 12 bases. Germline V gene sequence: CDR1 MGHRA, CDR2 YSYEKL. The CDR3 totals 17 residues. V was pared by 0 bases and J by 4 bases, with 7 bases of the junction left unmatched. The CDR3 nucleotides are TGCGCCAGCAGCCAAGACGAGACTAGCGGGGGACGGTACGAGCAGTACTTC. This codes for CASSQDETSGGRYEQYF.

The J gene is TRBJ1-1, the V gene TRBV19, with D maybe TRBD1 (5 bases). V was shortened by 6 bases and J by 4 bases, with 21 bases between the two germline ends. This CDR3 contains 16 residues. CDR1 and CDR2 from the germline V gene are LNHDA and SQIVND (reference sequence). CDR3 sequence reads: CASRQEHRILGTEAFF. Here the CDR3 DNA reads TGTGCCAGTAGACAGGAACACAGGATTCTGGGCACTGAAGCTTTCTTT.

The chain recombines TRBV11-2 with TRBJ2-5, with TRBD2 matching 7 bases. Germline CDR1 is SGHAT and CDR2 is FQNNGV. The length of the CDR3 is 16 residues. V shed 1 base, J shed 1 base, and the junction held 6 bases outside the gene matches. CDR3 coding DNA: TGTGCCAGCAGCTTAGGGGCAACTAGCGCCCAAGAGACCCAGTACTTC. Translated, it gives CASSLGATSAQETQYF. Full variable domain (rest looked up from reference TRBV11-2 and TRBJ2-5): EAGVAQSPRYKIIEKRQSVAFWCNPISGHATLYWYQQILGQGPKLLIQFQNNGVVDDSQLPKDRFSAERLKGVDSTLKIQPAKLEDSAVYLCASSLGATSAQETQYFGPGTRLLVL.

Written as DNA, the CDR3 is TGTGCCAGCAGCCCGGGGGGGGGCGAGGGTGATGGCTACACCTTC. It yields the protein CASSPGGGEGDGYTF. This chain links TRBV13 with TRBJ1-2, with a tentative D call TRBD1 (6 bases). Germline V gene lookup returns CDR1 PRHDT and CDR2 FYEKMQ (reference sequence). There are 15 residues in the CDR3. V was pared by 5 bases and J by 6 bases, with 19 bases between.

The chain is built from TRBV4-1 and TRBJ1-5, with no clear D. Trimming took off 0 bases at V and 2 bases at J, with 5 bases between the two ends. This CDR3 is built from 14 residues. The germline V gene has CDR1 MGHRA and CDR2 YSYEKL. CDR3 residues: CASSQDIGNQPQHF. DNA of the CDR3: TGCGCCAGCAGCCAAGATATCGGCAATCAGCCCCAGCATTTT.

V and J are TRBV19 and TRBJ1-5, with unresolved D. The V gene lost 3 bases and the J gene lost 3 bases, with 9 bases spanning the gap. This CDR3 has 14 amino acids. The germline gives CDR1 LNHDA, CDR2 SQIVND (reference sequence). The CDR3: CASSIRVINQPQHF. The DNA for the CDR3 is TGTGCCAGTAGTATTAGGGTGATCAATCAGCCCCAGCATTTT. The full variable domain, rest sourced from reference TRBV19 and TRBJ1-5, is DGGITQSPKYLFRKEGQNVTLSCEQNLNHDAMYWYRQDPGQGLRLIYYSQIVNDFQKGDIAEGYSVSREKKESFPLTVTSAQKNPTAFYLCASSIRVINQPQHFGDGTRLSIL.

The rearrangement uses TRBV27 and TRBJ2-2, with 7 bases lining up with TRBD1. The V and J ends lost 4 bases and 3 bases, in that order; junction bases with no gene match: 5. This CDR3 comprises 15 residues. Germline V lookup: CDR1 MNHEY, CDR2 SMNVEV (reference sequence). CDR3 sequence reads: CASSSFGQDTGELFF. CDR3 bases: TGTGCCAGCAGTTCATTCGGACAGGACACCGGGGAGCTGTTTTTT.

This clone occurred a few times. The gene calls are TRBV7-9 and TRBJ1-2; 12 bases map to TRBD1. Looked up from germline, CDR1 is SEHNR and CDR2 is FQNEAQ (reference sequence). This CDR3 is built from 15 residues. The J segment lost 4 bases and the V segment lost 7 bases, leaving 7 bases of the junction unmatched. CDR3 amino acids: CASTGQGARGYGYTF. The CDR3 nucleotides are TGTGCCAGCACGGGACAGGGGGCAAGGGGCTATGGCTACACCTTC. The full variable domain, completed using reference TRBV7-9 and TRBJ1-2, is DTGVSQNPRHKITKRGQNVTFRCDPISEHNRLYWYRQTLGQGPEFLTYFQNEAQLEKSRLLSDRFSAERPKGSFSTLEIQRTEQGDSAMYLCASTGQGARGYGYTFGSGTRLTVV.

The chain couples TRBV7-9 to TRBJ1-1, with 11 bases lining up with TRBD1. The CDR3 is made up of 16 amino acids. Looked up from germline, CDR1 is SEHNR and CDR2 is FQNEAQ (reference sequence). Trimming took 3 bases from V and 4 from J; bases not matched to a gene: 7. Here the CDR3 DNA reads TGTGCCAGCAGCTTCGGACAGGGGGCTTGGGTCACTGAAGCTTTCTTT. Its protein product is CASSFGQGAWVTEAFF.